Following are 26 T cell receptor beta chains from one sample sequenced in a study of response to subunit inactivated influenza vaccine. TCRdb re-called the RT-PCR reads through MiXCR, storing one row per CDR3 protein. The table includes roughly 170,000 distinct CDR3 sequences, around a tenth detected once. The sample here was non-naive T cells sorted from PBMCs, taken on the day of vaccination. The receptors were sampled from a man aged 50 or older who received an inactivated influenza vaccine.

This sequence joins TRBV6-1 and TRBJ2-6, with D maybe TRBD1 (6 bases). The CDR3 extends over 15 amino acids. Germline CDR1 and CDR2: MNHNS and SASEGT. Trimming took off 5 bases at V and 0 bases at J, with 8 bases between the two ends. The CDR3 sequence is CASSQDSSGANVLTF. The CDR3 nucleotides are TGTGCCAGCAGTCAGGACAGCTCTGGGGCCAACGTCCTGACTTTC.

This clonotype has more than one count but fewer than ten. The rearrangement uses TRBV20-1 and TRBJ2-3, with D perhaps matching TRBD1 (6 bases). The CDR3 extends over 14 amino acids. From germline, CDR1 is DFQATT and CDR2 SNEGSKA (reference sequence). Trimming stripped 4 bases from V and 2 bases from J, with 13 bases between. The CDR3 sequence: CSANRATDTDTQYF. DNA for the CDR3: TGCAGTGCTAACAGGGCTACTGACACAGATACGCAGTATTTT.

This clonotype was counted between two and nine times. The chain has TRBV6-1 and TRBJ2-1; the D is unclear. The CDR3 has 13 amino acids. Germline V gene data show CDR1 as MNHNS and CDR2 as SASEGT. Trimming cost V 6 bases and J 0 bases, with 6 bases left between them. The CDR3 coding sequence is TGTGCCAGCAGGGTGAGCTCCTACAATGAGCAGTTCTTC. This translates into CASRVSSYNEQFF.

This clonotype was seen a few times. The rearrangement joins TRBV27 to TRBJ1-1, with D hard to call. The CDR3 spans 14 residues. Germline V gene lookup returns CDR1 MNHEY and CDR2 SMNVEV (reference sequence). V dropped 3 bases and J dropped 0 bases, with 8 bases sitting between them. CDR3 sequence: CASSFRSLNTEAFF. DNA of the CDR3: TGTGCCAGCAGTTTTAGGTCGCTGAACACTGAAGCTTTCTTT.

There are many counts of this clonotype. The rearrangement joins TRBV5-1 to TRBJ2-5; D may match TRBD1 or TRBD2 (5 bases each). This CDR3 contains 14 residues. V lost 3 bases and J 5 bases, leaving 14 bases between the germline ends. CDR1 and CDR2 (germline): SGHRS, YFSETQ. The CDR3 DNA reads TGCGCCAGCAGCTCACCTCGAGAGGGGGAGACCCAGTACTTC. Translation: CASSSPREGETQYF. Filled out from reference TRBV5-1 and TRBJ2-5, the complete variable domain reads KAGVTQTPRYLIKTRGQQVTLSCSPISGHRSVSWYQQTPGQGLQFLFEYFSETQRNKGNFPGRFSGRQFSNSRSEMNVSTLELGDSALYLCASSSPREGETQYFGPGTRLLVL.

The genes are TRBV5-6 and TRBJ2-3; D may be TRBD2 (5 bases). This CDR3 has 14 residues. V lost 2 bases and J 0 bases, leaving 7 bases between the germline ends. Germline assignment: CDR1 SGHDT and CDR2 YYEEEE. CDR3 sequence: CASSFGGSTDTQYF. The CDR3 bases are TGTGCCAGCAGCTTCGGAGGTAGCACAGATACGCAGTATTTT.

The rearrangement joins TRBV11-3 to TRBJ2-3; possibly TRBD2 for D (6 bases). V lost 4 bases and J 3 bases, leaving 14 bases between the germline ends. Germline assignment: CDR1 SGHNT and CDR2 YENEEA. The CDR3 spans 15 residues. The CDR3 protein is CASSSTRLGTDTQYF. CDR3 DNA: TGTGCCAGCAGCTCCACTCGACTAGGGACAGATACGCAGTATTTT.

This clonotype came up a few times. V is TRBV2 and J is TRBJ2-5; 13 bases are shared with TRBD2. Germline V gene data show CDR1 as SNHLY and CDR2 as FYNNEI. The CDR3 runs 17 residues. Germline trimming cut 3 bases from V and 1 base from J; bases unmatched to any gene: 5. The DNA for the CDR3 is TGTGCCAGCAGTGATTCCGGGACTAGCGGGATCCAAGAGACCCAGTACTTC. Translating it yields CASSDSGTSGIQETQYF.

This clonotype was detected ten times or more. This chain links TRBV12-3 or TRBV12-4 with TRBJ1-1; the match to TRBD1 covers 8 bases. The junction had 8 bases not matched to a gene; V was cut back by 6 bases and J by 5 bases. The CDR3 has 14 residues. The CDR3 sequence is CASSPQGAWTEAFF. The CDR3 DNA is TGTGCCAGCAGCCCCCAGGGGGCGTGGACTGAAGCTTTCTTT.

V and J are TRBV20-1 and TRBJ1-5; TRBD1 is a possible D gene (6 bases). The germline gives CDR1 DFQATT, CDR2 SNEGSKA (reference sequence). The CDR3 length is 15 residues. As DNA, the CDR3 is TGCAGCGCGACCGCCGGGACATCTAGCAATCAGCCCCAGCATTTT. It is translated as CSATAGTSSNQPQHF.

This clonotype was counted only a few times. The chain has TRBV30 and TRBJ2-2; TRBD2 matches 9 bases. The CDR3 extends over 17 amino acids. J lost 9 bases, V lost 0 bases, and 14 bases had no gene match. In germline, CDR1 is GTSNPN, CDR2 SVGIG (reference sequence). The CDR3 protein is CAWSVMSSGGRKRELFF. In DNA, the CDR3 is TGTGCCTGGAGTGTAATGAGTAGCGGGGGCCGCAAAAGGGAGCTGTTTTTT.

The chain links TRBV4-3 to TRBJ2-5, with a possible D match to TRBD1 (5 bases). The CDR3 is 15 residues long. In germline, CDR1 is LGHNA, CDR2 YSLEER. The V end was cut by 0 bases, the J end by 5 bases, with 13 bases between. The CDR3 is CASSQDARRGETQYF. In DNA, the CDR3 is TGCGCCAGCAGCCAAGATGCCCGAAGGGGCGAGACCCAGTACTTC.

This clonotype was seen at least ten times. The CDR3 sequence is CASSRTSGSYNEQFF. The CDR3, as DNA: TGTGCCAGCAGTCGGACTAGCGGGAGTTACAATGAGCAGTTCTTC. V gene TRBV12-3 or TRBV12-4 combines with J gene TRBJ2-1; 13 positions agree with TRBD2. The CDR3 sequence is 15 residues long. The V gene end was trimmed by 5 bases and the J gene end by 4 bases; junction bases not matched to a gene: 2.

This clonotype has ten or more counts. The DNA of the CDR3 is TGTGCCAGTAACCCGGGACACAGCACAGATACGCAGTATTTT. Protein sequence: CASNPGHSTDTQYF. The chain is built from TRBV12-3 or TRBV12-4 and TRBJ2-3; a weak D match, TRBD1 (6 bases). Trimming cost V 9 bases and J 0 bases, with 13 bases left between them. CDR3 length: 14 residues.

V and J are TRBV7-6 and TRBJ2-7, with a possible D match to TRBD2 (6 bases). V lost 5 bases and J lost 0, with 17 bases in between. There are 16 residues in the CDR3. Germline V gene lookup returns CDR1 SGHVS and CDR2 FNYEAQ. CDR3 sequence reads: CASSLGYRGASYEQYF. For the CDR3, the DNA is TGTGCCAGCAGCCTCGGATATCGCGGGGCCTCCTACGAGCAGTACTTC. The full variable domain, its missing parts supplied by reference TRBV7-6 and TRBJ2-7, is GAGVSQSPRYKVTKRGQDVALRCDPISGHVSLYWYRQALGQGPEFLTYFNYEAQQDKSGLPNDRFSAERPEGSISTLTIQRTEQRDSAMYRCASSLGYRGASYEQYFGPGTRLTVT.

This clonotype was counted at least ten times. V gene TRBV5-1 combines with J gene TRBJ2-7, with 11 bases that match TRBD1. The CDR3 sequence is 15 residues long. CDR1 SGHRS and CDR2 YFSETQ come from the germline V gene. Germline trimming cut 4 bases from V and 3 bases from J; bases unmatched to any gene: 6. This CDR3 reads CASSIAGTGGYEQYF. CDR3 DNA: TGCGCCAGCAGCATAGCCGGGACAGGGGGCTACGAGCAGTACTTC.

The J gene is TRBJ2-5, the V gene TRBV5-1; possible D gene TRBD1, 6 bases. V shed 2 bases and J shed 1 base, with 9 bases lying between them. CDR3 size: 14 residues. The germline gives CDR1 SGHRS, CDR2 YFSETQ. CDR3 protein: CASSFLDSQETQYF. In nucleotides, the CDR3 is TGCGCCAGCAGCTTCTTGGACAGCCAAGAGACCCAGTACTTC.

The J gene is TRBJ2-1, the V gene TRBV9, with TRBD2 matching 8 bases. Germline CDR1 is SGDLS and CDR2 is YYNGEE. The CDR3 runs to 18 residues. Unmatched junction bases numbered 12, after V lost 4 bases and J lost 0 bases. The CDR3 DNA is TGTGCCAGCAGCCCCCGGGGGGGGGCCCCGAGCTCCTACAATGAGCAGTTCTTC. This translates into CASSPRGGAPSSYNEQFF.

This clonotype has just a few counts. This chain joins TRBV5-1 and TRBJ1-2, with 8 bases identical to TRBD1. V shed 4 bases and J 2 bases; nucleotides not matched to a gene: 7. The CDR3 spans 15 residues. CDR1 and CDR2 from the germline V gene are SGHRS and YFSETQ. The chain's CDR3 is CASSDRTGLNYGYTF. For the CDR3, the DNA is TGCGCCAGCAGCGACCGGACAGGGTTAAACTATGGCTACACCTTC.

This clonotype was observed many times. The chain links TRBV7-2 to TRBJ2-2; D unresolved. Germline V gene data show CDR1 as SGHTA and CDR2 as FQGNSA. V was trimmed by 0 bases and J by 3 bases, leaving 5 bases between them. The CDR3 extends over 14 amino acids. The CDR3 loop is CASSLAWDTGELFF. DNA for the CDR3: TGTGCCAGCAGCTTAGCGTGGGACACCGGGGAGCTGTTTTTT. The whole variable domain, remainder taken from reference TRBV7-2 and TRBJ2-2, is GAGVSQSPSNKVTEKGKDVELRCDPISGHTALYWYRQSLGQGLEFLIYFQGNSAPDKSGLPSDRFSAERTGGSVSTLTIQRTQQEDSAVYLCASSLAWDTGELFFGEGSRLTVL.

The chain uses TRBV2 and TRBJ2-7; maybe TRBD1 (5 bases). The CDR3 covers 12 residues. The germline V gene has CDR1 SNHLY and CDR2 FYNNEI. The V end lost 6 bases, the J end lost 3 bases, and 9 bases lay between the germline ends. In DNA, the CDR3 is TGTGCCAGCAGGAGCGACAGCTACGAGCAGTACTTC. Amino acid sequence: CASRSDSYEQYF.

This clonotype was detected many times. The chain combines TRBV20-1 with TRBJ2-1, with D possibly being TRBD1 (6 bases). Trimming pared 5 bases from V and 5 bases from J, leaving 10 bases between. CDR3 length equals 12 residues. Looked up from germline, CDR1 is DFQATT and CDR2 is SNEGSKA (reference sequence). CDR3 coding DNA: TGCAGTGCTGAGGGACAAAACAATGAGCAGTTCTTC. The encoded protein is CSAEGQNNEQFF.

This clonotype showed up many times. CDR3 sequence: CASSESDRISGNTIYF. CDR3 in DNA: TGTGCCAGCAGCGAGTCTGACAGAATCTCTGGAAACACCATATATTTT. The chain links TRBV5-6 to TRBJ1-3, with a possible D match to TRBD1 (5 bases). V lost 4 bases and J lost 0, with 14 bases in between. Germline V gene sequence: CDR1 SGHDT, CDR2 YYEEEE. There are 16 residues in the CDR3.

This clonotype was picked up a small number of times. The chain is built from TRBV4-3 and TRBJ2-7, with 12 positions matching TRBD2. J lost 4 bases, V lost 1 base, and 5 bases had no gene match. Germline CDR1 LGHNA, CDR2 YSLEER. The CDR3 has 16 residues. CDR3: CASSQGTGTSGYEQYF. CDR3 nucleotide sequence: TGCGCCAGCAGCCAAGGAACCGGGACTAGCGGGTACGAGCAGTACTTC.

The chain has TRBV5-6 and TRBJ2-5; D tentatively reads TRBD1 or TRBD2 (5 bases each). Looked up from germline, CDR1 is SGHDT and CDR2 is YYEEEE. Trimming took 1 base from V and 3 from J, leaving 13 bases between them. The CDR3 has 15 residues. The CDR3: CASSLTGRTEETQYF. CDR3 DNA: TGTGCCAGCAGCTTGACGGGGCGGACGGAAGAGACCCAGTACTTC.

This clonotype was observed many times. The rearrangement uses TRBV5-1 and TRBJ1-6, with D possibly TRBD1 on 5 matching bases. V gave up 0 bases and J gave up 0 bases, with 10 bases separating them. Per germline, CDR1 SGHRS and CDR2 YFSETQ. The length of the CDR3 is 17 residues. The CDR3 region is CASSLGQPYSYNSPLHF. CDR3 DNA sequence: TGCGCCAGCAGCTTGGGACAGCCTTACTCCTATAATTCACCCCTCCACTTT.